This TCR beta chain was identified during a study of blood T cell repertoires in COVID-19. Study-wide background: The United States, Italy and Spain supplied acute and convalescent COVID-19 samples.

Here immunoSEQ multiplex PCR was the method, and the copy in TCRdb shows in-frame clones only, minus some. The table has tens of thousands of clones, 88% seen once. The CDR3 runs to 16 residues. V dropped 6 bases and J dropped 3; count of bases not matched to a gene: 11. CDR1 is SGHAT, CDR2 FQNNGV, per germline. The rearrangement uses TRBV11-2 and TRBJ2-7; 10 bases align to TRBD2. This receptor was taken from an elderly woman with active COVID-19. The sample taken for sequencing was peripheral blood. CDR3 coding DNA: TGTGCCAGCAGGAGAGATCTAGCGGGAGAAAACTACGAGCAGTACTTC. It codes for CASRRDLAGENYEQYF.